This T cell receptor (beta chain) was found in a study of blood T cell repertoires in COVID-19. Study details: PBMCs, B-cell-depleted T cells, or T cells were the source of the cDNA or gDNA that made up the material.

The CDR3 has 13 amino acids. The germline gives CDR1 SNHLY, CDR2 FYNNEI. V was shortened by 8 bases and J by 1 base, with 11 bases between the two germline ends. Profiling relied on immunoSEQ multiplex PCR, and the TCRdb table lists in-frame clones only, not all of them. The profile shows fewer than 350,000 clones, 81% of them singletons. V gene TRBV2 combines with J gene TRBJ1-2; D is possibly TRBD1 (5 bases). The sequence came from a woman aged 60-75 years with active or convalescent COVID-19. Sequenced input: peripheral blood. The chain's CDR3 is CASGANFNYGYTF. The CDR3 DNA is TGTGCCAGCGGGGCGAACTTTAACTATGGCTACACCTTC.